This T cell receptor (beta chain) was sequenced in a study of control samples from healthy donors and cancer patients. CDR1 MDHEN and CDR2 SYDVKM come from the germline V gene. The CDR3 totals 16 residues, both ends included. This clone has a single count. The DNA is omitted, as the CDR3 cannot be located on it reliably, and the CDR3 follows TCRdb's listing. Method: immunoSEQ multiplex PCR; TCRdb's copy keeps in-frame clones and lacks some. The top ten hold about 50% of the sample, which has about 42,000 clones, around four fifths seen once. The sequence was collected from a man between 60 and 75 years old in good health. Material for sequencing was blood. The V gene is TRBV28, the J gene TRBJ2-1; the D call in the table, TRBD2, was not verified against the DNA. The CDR3 loop is CASSLGTGGGKSEQFF.